Below, 5 T cell receptor beta chains from the same sample are listed, as sequenced in a study of T cell clonality in common variable immunodeficiency (dated by TCRdb to the mid-2010s). The library was produced with the immunoSEQ multiplex PCR assay. Not all clones reach the TCRdb copy of this immuneACCESS table, which keeps in-frame sequences only. Checked studies attribute under half of the gap to unresolved V genes and leave the rest unexplained. The table puts tens of thousands of clones in this sample, none counted just once. Of the sample, roughly 5.9% is held by the ten largest clones. Sequenced sample: peripheral blood mononuclear cells. These receptors were collected from a person aged 18-70 years in good health.

This clone was seen many times. Read sequence stops 3 residues before the CDR3 end, and the germline J gene provides the missing end. The rearrangement links TRBV20-1 to TRBJ1-1, with 8 bases matching TRBD1. The CDR3 loop spans 15 amino acids. Germline V gives CDR1 DFQATT, CDR2 SNEGSKA (reference sequence). The CDR3 here is CISPGGPGQNTEAFF. CDR3 DNA, as far as it was read: TGCATCTCCCCAGGGGGCCCAGGCCAAAACACTGAA.

This clone was detected many times. The read ends 3 residues early relative to the CDR3; the germline J gene fills the gap. This chain joins TRBV20-1 and TRBJ2-2; 11 nucleotides match TRBD1. Unmatched junction bases numbered 12, after V lost 1 base and J lost 8 bases. CDR3 length: 17 amino acids. In germline, CDR1 is DFQATT, CDR2 SNEGSKA (reference sequence). The covered CDR3 bases are TGCAGTGCTAGAGGCGTGGGGGACAGGGGGGTCGGTGGGGAG. It specifies CSARGVGDRGVGGE. The full CDR3 protein reads CSARGVGDRGVGGELFF.

In its sample, this clone was seen many times. The read is 3 residues too short to cover the CDR3 end, so that end is filled in from the germline J gene. The rearrangement joins TRBV5-1 to TRBJ1-1, with 9 bases matching TRBD1. Per germline, CDR1 SGHRS and CDR2 YFSETQ. V lost 4 bases and J lost 3; bases outside the gene matches: 4. The CDR3 contains 14 residues. The covered CDR3 bases are TGCGCCAGCAGCACCTGGACAGGGGACACTGAA. This gives the protein CASSTWTGDTE. The whole CDR3 protein reads CASSTWTGDTEAFF.

This clone was recorded many times. From the germline J gene comes the end of the CDR3, since the read stops 3 residues before it. The chain carries TRBV5-5 and TRBJ2-3; no clear D. Germline assignment: CDR1 SGHKS and CDR2 YYEKEE (reference sequence). Trimming took 2 bases from V and 5 from J, leaving 3 bases between them. This CDR3 is 11 amino acids long. Partial CDR3 DNA: TGTGCCAGCAGCTTTAAAGATACG. It specifies CASSFKDT. The full CDR3 reads CASSFKDTQYF.

This clone was seen repeatedly, ten times or more. The read terminates 3 residues before the CDR3 end, so the remaining end is supplied by the germline J gene. The chain carries TRBV19 and TRBJ2-7, with D maybe TRBD2 (5 bases). Germline V gives CDR1 LNHDA, CDR2 SQIVND (reference sequence). CDR3 size: 13 residues. Trimming removed 7 bases at V and 0 bases at J, with 10 bases between. The CDR3: CASKRVFSYEQYF. The CDR3 DNA, read in part, is TGTGCCAGTAAGAGGGTTTTCTCCTACGAG.